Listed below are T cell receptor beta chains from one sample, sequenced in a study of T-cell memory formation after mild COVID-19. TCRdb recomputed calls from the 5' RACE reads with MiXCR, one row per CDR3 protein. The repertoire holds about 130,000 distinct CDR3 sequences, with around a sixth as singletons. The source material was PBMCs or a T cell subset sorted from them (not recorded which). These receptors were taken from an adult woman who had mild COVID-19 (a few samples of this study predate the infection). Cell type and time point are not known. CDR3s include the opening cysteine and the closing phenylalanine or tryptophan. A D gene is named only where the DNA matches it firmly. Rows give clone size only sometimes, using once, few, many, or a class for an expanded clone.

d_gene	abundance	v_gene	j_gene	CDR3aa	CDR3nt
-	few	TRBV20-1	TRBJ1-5	CSARDNNQPQHF	TGCAGTGCTAGAGATAACAATCAGCCCCAGCATTTT
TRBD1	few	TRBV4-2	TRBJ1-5	CASSQEDRAGQPQHF	TGTGCCAGCAGCCAGGAGGACAGGGCGGGTCAGCCCCAGCATTTT
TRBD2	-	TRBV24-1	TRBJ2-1	CATSDGGLAGGYYNEQFF	TGTGCCACCAGTGATGGTGGACTAGCGGGAGGGTACTACAATGAGCAGTTCTTC
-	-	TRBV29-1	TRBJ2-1	CSVESGGSYNEQFF	TGCAGCGTTGAATCGGGCGGTTCCTACAATGAGCAGTTCTTC
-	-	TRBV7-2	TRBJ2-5	CASSYRVTKYQETQYF	TGTGCCAGCAGTTACAGGGTTACGAAGTACCAAGAGACCCAGTACTTC
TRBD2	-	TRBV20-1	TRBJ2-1	CSARPYRTSGRPHNEQFF	TGCAGTGCTAGACCATATCGGACTAGCGGGAGACCCCACAATGAGCAGTTCTTC
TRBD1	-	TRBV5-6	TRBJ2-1	CASSLGTGNHEQFF	TGTGCCAGCAGCTTGGGGACAGGGAATCATGAGCAGTTCTTC
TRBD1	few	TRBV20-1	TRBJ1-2	CSARGEGALLGYGYTF	TGCAGTGCTAGGGGCGAGGGGGCCCTCCTGGGGTATGGCTACACCTTC
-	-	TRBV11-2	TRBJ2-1	CASSLRLGLSSYNEQFF	TGTGCCAGCAGCTTGAGACTAGGGCTGAGCTCCTACAATGAGCAGTTCTTC
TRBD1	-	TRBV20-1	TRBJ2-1	CSASTQGGYNEQFF	TGCAGTGCCTCCACACAGGGGGGTTATAATGAGCAGTTCTTC
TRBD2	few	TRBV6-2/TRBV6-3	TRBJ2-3	CASSFNLAGEGDTQYF	TGTGCCAGCAGTTTTAATCTAGCGGGAGAGGGAGATACGCAGTATTTT
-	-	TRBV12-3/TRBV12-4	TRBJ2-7	CASSFDRSYEQYF	TGTGCCAGCAGTTTTGACAGGTCCTACGAGCAGTACTTC
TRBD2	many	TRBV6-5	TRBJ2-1	CASSYSGLAGGNEQFF	TGTGCCAGCAGTTACTCCGGGCTAGCGGGAGGCAATGAGCAGTTCTTC
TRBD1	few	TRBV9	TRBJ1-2	CASSPRRDRGITF	TGTGCCAGCAGCCCTAGGAGGGACAGGGGTATCACCTTC
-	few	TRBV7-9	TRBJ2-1	CASSLQEGSTKHNEQFF	TGTGCCAGCAGCTTACAGGAAGGGAGTACTAAGCACAATGAGCAGTTCTTC
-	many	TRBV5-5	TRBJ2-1	CASSEKGIWDEQFF	TGTGCCAGCAGCGAGAAGGGTATCTGGGATGAGCAGTTCTTC
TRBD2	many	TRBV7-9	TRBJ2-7	CASSLGGLAGWSYEQYF	TGTGCCAGCAGCTTAGGAGGACTAGCGGGGTGGTCCTACGAGCAGTACTTC
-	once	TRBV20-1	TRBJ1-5	CSATTGYSNQPQHF	TGCAGTGCTACAACAGGGTATAGCAATCAGCCCCAGCATTTT
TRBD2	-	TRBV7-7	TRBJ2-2	CASSPTSVGELFF	TGTGCTAGCAGCCCAACTAGCGTCGGGGAGCTGTTTTTT
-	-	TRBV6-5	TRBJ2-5	CASSYSERGTETQYF	TGTGCCAGCAGTTACTCCGAGAGAGGGACGGAGACCCAGTACTTC
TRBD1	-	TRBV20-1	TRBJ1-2	CSARDTRDSFYGYTF	TGCAGTGCTAGAGATACCCGGGACAGTTTCTATGGCTACACCTTC
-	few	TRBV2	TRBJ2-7	CASSFRGRSSYEQYF	TGTGCCAGCAGTTTCAGGGGCAGGAGCTCCTACGAGCAGTACTTC
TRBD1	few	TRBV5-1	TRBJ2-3	CASSSGQGTDTQYF	TGCGCCAGCAGCTCGGGACAGGGGACAGATACGCAGTATTTT
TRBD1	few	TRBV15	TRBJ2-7	CATRKDRAYEQYF	TGTGCCACTAGGAAGGACAGGGCTTACGAGCAGTACTTC
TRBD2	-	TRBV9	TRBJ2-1	CASSPEGTSGTPQQFF	TGTGCCAGCAGCCCCGAAGGGACTAGCGGTACACCCCAGCAGTTCTTC
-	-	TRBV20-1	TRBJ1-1	CSERGPGTEAFF	TGCAGTGAACGGGGGCCTGGAACTGAAGCTTTCTTT
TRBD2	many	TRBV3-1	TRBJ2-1	CASSRGTSGTSLNEQFF	TGTGCCAGCAGCCGCGGGACTAGCGGGACTTCTCTCAATGAGCAGTTCTTC
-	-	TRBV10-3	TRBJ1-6	CAISESPGMGSPLHF	TGTGCCATCAGTGAGTCTCCGGGGATGGGTTCACCCCTCCACTTT
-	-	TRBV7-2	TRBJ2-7	CASSLEGSGTYEQYF	TGTGCCAGCAGCTTAGAGGGTAGCGGTACCTACGAGCAGTACTTC
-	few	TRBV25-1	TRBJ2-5	CASKGSRQLVQETQYF	TGTGCCAGCAAGGGTTCCCGGCAGCTCGTCCAAGAGACCCAGTACTTC
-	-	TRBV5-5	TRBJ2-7	CASSSRDTTYEQYF	TGTGCCAGCAGCTCCCGGGACACCACCTACGAGCAGTACTTC
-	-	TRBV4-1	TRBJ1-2	CACSRQVSRNDYGYTF	TGCGCCTGCAGCCGCCAAGTTTCCCGGAACGACTATGGCTACACCTTC
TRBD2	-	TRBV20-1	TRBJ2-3	CSASPSGSSGDTQYF	TGCAGTGCTAGTCCTAGCGGGAGTTCTGGAGATACGCAGTATTTT
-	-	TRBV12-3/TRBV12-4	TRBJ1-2	CASSQGSSYGYTF	TGTGCCAGCAGTCAGGGGAGTTCCTATGGCTACACCTTC
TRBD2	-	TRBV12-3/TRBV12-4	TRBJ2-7	CASRPAGDEQYF	TGTGCCAGCAGGCCTGCGGGGGACGAGCAGTACTTC
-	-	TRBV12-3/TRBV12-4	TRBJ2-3	CASSLKYAQGTQYF	TGTGCCAGCAGTTTAAAATACGCACAGGGTACGCAGTATTTT
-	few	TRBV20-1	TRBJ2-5	CSAPAPSSSGLLGETQYF	TGCAGTGCTCCCGCCCCGTCGAGTAGCGGCCTGTTGGGAGAGACCCAGTACTTC
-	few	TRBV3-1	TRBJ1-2	CASSLGGSSNYGYTF	TGTGCCAGCAGTCTAGGGGGTTCTTCTAACTATGGCTACACCTTC
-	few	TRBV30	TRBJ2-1	CAWTPLGRGSEQFF	TGTGCCTGGACGCCCCTCGGGAGAGGTAGTGAGCAGTTCTTC
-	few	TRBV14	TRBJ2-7	CASSQRSYEQYF	TGTGCCAGCAGCCAACGGTCCTACGAGCAGTACTTC
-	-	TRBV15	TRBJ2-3	CATSRAWQGSDTQYF	TGTGCCACCAGCAGAGCCTGGCAGGGCTCAGATACGCAGTATTTT
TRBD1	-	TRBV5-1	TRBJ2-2	CASSPRGRGRTGELFF	TGCGCCAGCAGCCCGCGGGGCAGGGGGCGAACCGGGGAGCTGTTTTTT
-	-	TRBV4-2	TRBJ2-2	CASSPQDSANTGELFF	TGTGCCAGCAGCCCCCAAGACTCGGCGAACACCGGGGAGCTGTTTTTT
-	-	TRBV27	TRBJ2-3	CASSPATRLTDTQYF	TGTGCCAGCAGCCCCGCCACGCGTCTCACAGATACGCAGTATTTT
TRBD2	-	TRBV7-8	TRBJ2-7	CASSVLAGAESVQYF	TGTGCCAGCAGCGTCCTAGCGGGTGCTGAGTCTGTGCAGTACTTC
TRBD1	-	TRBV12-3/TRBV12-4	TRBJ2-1	CASSIRPGQAVHNEQFF	TGTGCCAGCAGTATCCGGCCAGGACAGGCAGTACACAATGAGCAGTTCTTC